This T cell receptor beta chain comes out of a study of T cells in Graves' hyperthyroidism and ophthalmopathy. Germline assignment: CDR1 MDHEN and CDR2 SYDVKM. The V and J ends lost 8 bases and 0 bases respectively, with 11 bases between them. The CDR3 is 14 amino acids. This clonotype was counted a few times. The antigen is unknown. There were TCR beta CDR3 regions amplified from RNA transcripts. TCR CDR3 underwent first-round RT-PCR with the HTBI primer set. From the multiplex PCR reads, TCRdb called clonotypes with MiXCR, one entry per CDR3 protein. The repertoire has 300,000 to 450,000 distinct CDR3 sequences, 20% to 30% of them found once; the top ten carry 70% to 75%. Overall study findings and caveats: Blood samples included most of the expanded thyroid clonotypes exceeding 0.001.

The rearrangement uses TRBV28 and TRBJ1-5; D is uncertain. The sequence came from a man aged 50 or older with Graves' hyperthyroidism. Sequencing was carried out using blood. The CDR3 nucleotides are TGTGCCAGCCGAATGGTGTATAGCAATCAGCCCCAGCATTTT. Its protein product is CASRMVYSNQPQHF.